Listed here are 32 T cell receptor beta chains from one sample, sequenced in a study of T cells in Graves' hyperthyroidism and ophthalmopathy. Amplification of TCR beta CDR3 regions used RNA as the template. First-round RT-PCR of the TCR CDR3 relied on the HTBI primer set. TCRdb fed the multiplex PCR reads into MiXCR, producing one record per CDR3 protein. The sample has 300,000 to 400,000 distinct CDR3 sequences, about 12% seen once. The sequenced material came from blood. These receptors came from a woman in her late teens or twenties with Graves' hyperthyroidism.

The V and J genes are TRBV6-1 and TRBJ2-5; tentative D call: TRBD1 (6 bases). The germline V gene encodes CDR1 MNHNS and CDR2 SASEGT. The CDR3 loop spans 14 amino acids. Trimming stripped 5 bases from V and 1 base from J, with 11 bases between. CDR3 residues: CASSHRDIQETQYF. The CDR3 nucleotides read TGTGCCAGCAGTCACCGGGACATCCAAGAGACCCAGTACTTC.

The V gene is TRBV4-1, the J gene TRBJ2-4, with 8 bases matching TRBD2. The CDR3 is 15 amino acids. Germline V gene lookup returns CDR1 MGHRA and CDR2 YSYEKL. The trim removed 9 bases at V and 1 base at J, leaving 8 bases unmatched. The CDR3 spells CASRSGTHAKNIQYF. The CDR3 DNA is TGCGCCAGTCGTAGCGGGACCCATGCCAAAAACATTCAGTACTTC.

In regard to this clonotype: Since a much larger clone is just one base distant, this may be a read error. The chain carries TRBV20-1 and TRBJ2-7, with 10 bases that match TRBD2. The junction had 11 bases not matched to a gene; V was cut back by 5 bases and J by 7 bases. CDR3 length: 14 residues. Per the germline V gene, CDR1 is DFQATT and CDR2 is SNEGSKA (reference sequence). CDR3 in amino acids: CSAEREGPGDEQYF. CDR3 sequence (DNA): TGCAGTGCTGAGCGGGAGGGCCCTGGGGATGAGCAGTACTTC.

This clonotype was seen at least ten times. This rearrangement joins TRBV6-1 to TRBJ1-1; D ambiguous. The germline V gene has CDR1 MNHNS and CDR2 SASEGT. CDR3 length: 13 residues. Trimming took 5 bases from V and 2 from J, leaving 9 bases between them. The CDR3 bases are TGTGCCAGCAGTTCGTCCCACAACACTGAAGCTTTCTTT. Translated, it gives CASSSSHNTEAFF.

There are many counts of this clonotype. The rearrangement joins TRBV20-1 to TRBJ1-1; TRBD1 might be the D (6 bases). This CDR3 has 13 amino acids. V lost 2 bases and J lost 4, with 11 bases in between. Per the germline V gene, CDR1 is DFQATT and CDR2 is SNEGSKA (reference sequence). The CDR3 nucleotides read TGCAGTGCTAGAAGGCCGGGGGCCACTGAAGCTTTCTTT. As protein: CSARRPGATEAFF.

Many counts were recorded for this clonotype. V is TRBV19 and J is TRBJ1-1, with D possibly being TRBD1 (6 bases). The CDR3 covers 14 residues. Trimming stripped 6 bases from V and 6 bases from J, with 17 bases between. The germline CDR1 and CDR2 sequences are LNHDA and SQIVND (reference sequence). CDR3 sequence (DNA): TGTGCCAGTAGACTGAATATGGGGGGCGCTGAAGCTTTCTTT. As protein: CASRLNMGGAEAFF.

This clonotype was recorded many times. The rearrangement uses TRBV7-2 and TRBJ2-1; 7 nucleotides match TRBD2. Per germline, CDR1 SGHTA and CDR2 FQGNSA. There are 16 residues in the CDR3. V gave up 3 bases and J gave up 2 bases; unmatched junction bases: 7. CDR3 sequence (DNA): TGTGCCAGCAGCTTTGGGACTATCAATACCTACAATGAGCAGTTCTTC. This encodes CASSFGTINTYNEQFF.

Ten or more counts support this clonotype. This chain joins TRBV5-1 and TRBJ1-2; D call uncertain. This CDR3 spans 18 amino acids. Between the trimmed V and J ends, which lost 0 bases and 3 bases, there was a span of 21 bases. Germline CDR1 reads SGHRS; CDR2 reads YFSETQ. The CDR3 nucleotides read TGCGCCAGCAGCTTGGCCGGGTCCAGGACCGGGGTTGACTATGGCTACACCTTC. It yields the protein CASSLAGSRTGVDYGYTF. Filled out from reference TRBV5-1 and TRBJ1-2, the complete variable domain reads KAGVTQTPRYLIKTRGQQVTLSCSPISGHRSVSWYQQTPGQGLQFLFEYFSETQRNKGNFPGRFSGRQFSNSRSEMNVSTLELGDSALYLCASSLAGSRTGVDYGYTFGSGTRLTVV.

This clonotype has only a few counts. J is TRBJ1-1 and V is TRBV20-1; maybe TRBD1 (6 bases). CDR1 is DFQATT, CDR2 SNEGSKA, per germline (reference sequence). Trimming pared 3 bases from V and 0 bases from J, leaving 11 bases between. The CDR3 consists of 14 residues. Here the CDR3 DNA reads TGCAGTGCTAGTGGGGGCAGGTTGAACACTGAAGCTTTCTTT. It translates to CSASGGRLNTEAFF.

About this clonotype: A much more abundant neighbour one base away suggests this may be a read error. This sequence joins TRBV4-3 and TRBJ2-1; 10 bases are a match to TRBD1. Losses at the gene ends were 5 bases for V and 10 bases for J; bases not matched to a gene: 11. Germline V CDR1 and CDR2: LGHNA, YSLEER. The CDR3 consists of 15 residues. The CDR3 DNA follows: TGCGCCAGCAGCAGAGGGGGGACAGGGGAGTTGGAGCAGTTCTTC. It translates to CASSRGGTGELEQFF.

This clonotype was picked up many times. This chain connects TRBV20-1 to TRBJ2-3, with 8 nucleotides matching TRBD2. The J segment lost 6 bases and the V segment lost 0 bases, leaving 11 bases of the junction unmatched. CDR1 is DFQATT and CDR2 is SNEGSKA in the germline V gene (reference sequence). The CDR3 extends over 16 amino acids. This CDR3 reads CSARDSSGKGPDTQYF. The CDR3 bases are TGCAGTGCTAGAGATAGTAGCGGGAAGGGCCCCGATACGCAGTATTTT.

The CDR3 is CASSQDAGTTGELFF. CDR3 DNA: TGTGCCAGCAGCCAAGACGCAGGGACCACCGGGGAGCTGTTTTTT. The V and J genes are TRBV4-2 and TRBJ2-2, with D perhaps TRBD1 or TRBD2 (5 bases each). The CDR3 is 15 amino acids. With 0 bases removed from V and 4 bases from J, the gap between germline ends came to 9 bases. In germline, CDR1 is LGHNA, CDR2 YNFKEQ.

Concerning this clonotype: A much larger clone sits a single nucleotide away, making a read error possible. V gene TRBV19 combines with J gene TRBJ1-5, with 11 positions matching TRBD1. Germline assignment: CDR1 LNHDA and CDR2 SQIVND (reference sequence). This CDR3 contains 14 residues. The CDR3 loop is CTSTGTGGGQPQHF. The CDR3 DNA reads TGTACCAGTACCGGGACAGGGGGAGGTCAGCCCCAGCATTTT.

This clonotype was picked up a small number of times. The chain combines TRBV4-1 with TRBJ2-1; perhaps TRBD1 as D (6 bases). Germline lookup yields CDR1 MGHRA and CDR2 YSYEKL. Trimming took 3 bases from V and 9 from J, leaving 21 bases between them. The CDR3 extends over 16 amino acids. CDR3 sequence (DNA): TGCGCCAGCAGCCAGGAACCTCAAGACAGGCCCGGTGAGCAGTTCTTC. As protein: CASSQEPQDRPGEQFF.

Ten or more counts support this clonotype. The chain combines TRBV12-3 or TRBV12-4 with TRBJ1-2; D is perhaps TRBD1 (6 bases). Trimming cost V 3 bases and J 0 bases, with 8 bases left between them. The CDR3 runs to 14 residues. This chain's CDR3 is CASSFGGPNYGYTF. CDR3 DNA: TGTGCCAGCAGTTTTGGGGGGCCTAACTATGGCTACACCTTC.

This clonotype was seen at least ten times. The CDR3 DNA follows: TGTGCCAGCAGGCTCCGGGCAGGAGCGGGCCTTACTTACGAGCAGTACTTC. It codes for CASRLRAGAGLTYEQYF. The J gene is TRBJ2-7, the V gene TRBV6-1, with D tentatively TRBD2 (6 bases). Germline V lookup: CDR1 MNHNS, CDR2 SASEGT. The CDR3 is 17 amino acids. The germline V and J ends were trimmed by 6 bases and 4 bases, with 25 bases remaining between them.

For this clonotype: Just one base apart from a much larger clone, this may be a read error. J is TRBJ1-6 and V is TRBV6-2 or TRBV6-3; no clear D gene. Germline CDR1 MNHEY, CDR2 SVGEGT. The V end lost 2 bases, the J end lost 8 bases, and 10 bases lay between the germline ends. The CDR3 is 14 amino acids. The CDR3: CASSYALRYSPLHF. Here the CDR3 DNA reads TGTGCCAGCAGTTACGCTCTGAGGTATTCACCCCTCCACTTT.

At least ten counts were recorded for this clonotype. The chain combines TRBV6-1 with TRBJ1-2, with D maybe TRBD1 (5 bases). The CDR3 is made up of 14 amino acids. The V gene lost 1 base and the J gene lost 2 bases, with 8 bases spanning the gap. CDR1 is MNHNS, CDR2 SASEGT, per germline. This CDR3 reads CASSEGPGNYGYTF. The CDR3 DNA is TGTGCCAGCAGTGAAGGGCCAGGGAACTATGGCTACACCTTC.

This clonotype was recorded at least ten times. V is TRBV28 and J is TRBJ2-1; no firm D call. Trimming pared 5 bases from V and 0 bases from J, leaving 5 bases between. The germline V gene encodes CDR1 MDHEN and CDR2 SYDVKM. This CDR3 is 13 amino acids long. This CDR3 reads CASSKSSYNEQFF. The CDR3 region has the DNA TGTGCCAGCAGTAAGAGCTCCTACAATGAGCAGTTCTTC.

This clonotype was observed many times. This chain joins TRBV14 and TRBJ2-3; D not certain. The CDR3 covers 14 residues. With 5 bases removed from V and 7 bases from J, the gap between germline ends came to 16 bases. Germline V lookup: CDR1 SGHDN, CDR2 FVKESK. The CDR3 spells CASSASYTRNTQYF. The CDR3 DNA reads TGTGCCAGCAGCGCCTCATATACCAGGAATACGCAGTATTTT. The full variable domain, in which reference TRBV14 and TRBJ2-3 provide the parts outside the CDR3, is EAGVTQFPSHSVIEKGQTVTLRCDPISGHDNLYWYRRVMGKEIKFLLHFVKESKQDESGMPNNRFLAERTGGTYSTLKVQPAELEDSGVYFCASSASYTRNTQYFGPGTRLTVL.

CDR3 amino acids: CASGQGSEQFF. The CDR3 DNA is TGTGCCAGCGGCCAGGGGAGTGAGCAGTTCTTC. V usage is TRBV12-3 or TRBV12-4 and J usage is TRBJ2-1; tentative D call: TRBD1 (6 bases). V lost 8 bases to trimming and J lost 9 bases, with 11 bases between them. CDR3 length equals 11 residues.

In its sample, this clonotype was seen many times. This sequence joins TRBV12-3 or TRBV12-4 and TRBJ1-6; 9 bases agree with TRBD1. V lost 4 bases, J lost 0 bases, and 10 bases stayed unmatched. The CDR3 is 19 amino acids. The CDR3 region is CASSSGQGALLSYNSPLHF. DNA for the CDR3: TGTGCCAGCAGTTCGGGACAGGGAGCATTACTCTCCTATAATTCACCCCTCCACTTT.

This clonotype has only a few counts. This chain connects TRBV4-2 to TRBJ1-2; D call uncertain. V was pared by 2 bases and J by 4 bases, with 14 bases between. Germline V CDR1 and CDR2: LGHNA, YNFKEQ. CDR3 length: 15 residues. This CDR3 reads CASSQRTGSSYGYTF. DNA for the CDR3: TGTGCCAGCAGCCAACGTACCGGGAGCTCCTATGGCTACACCTTC.

The table lists this clonotype with many counts. This CDR3 reads CASSFGRGKGNTIYF. CDR3 bases: TGTGCCAGCAGTTTCGGTAGAGGGAAGGGAAACACCATATATTTT. The chain has TRBV28 and TRBJ1-3; D is undetermined. Between the trimmed V and J ends, which lost 3 bases and 4 bases, there was a span of 13 bases. Per germline, CDR1 MDHEN and CDR2 SYDVKM. CDR3 length equals 15 residues.

This clonotype was counted only a few times. The V and J genes are TRBV27 and TRBJ2-3; TRBD2 agrees at 12 bases. Trimming removed 5 bases from V and 6 bases from J; junction bases left unmatched: 6. The CDR3 covers 15 residues. Germline CDR1 MNHEY, CDR2 SMNVEV (reference sequence). CDR3 sequence reads: CASSPLAGGGDTQYF. In nucleotides, the CDR3 is TGTGCCAGCAGTCCCCTAGCGGGGGGGGGCGATACGCAGTATTTT.

This clonotype was observed many times. V usage is TRBV5-1 and J usage is TRBJ2-1; the match to TRBD2 covers 10 bases. The CDR3 runs 16 residues. Germline lookup yields CDR1 SGHRS and CDR2 YFSETQ. V shed 2 bases, J shed 4 bases, and the junction held 6 bases outside the gene matches. This CDR3 is CASSFWSGGVYNEQFF. The CDR3 DNA reads as TGCGCCAGCAGCTTCTGGAGCGGGGGGGTTTACAATGAGCAGTTCTTC. Full variable domain (remainder filled in from reference TRBV5-1 and TRBJ2-1): KAGVTQTPRYLIKTRGQQVTLSCSPISGHRSVSWYQQTPGQGLQFLFEYFSETQRNKGNFPGRFSGRQFSNSRSEMNVSTLELGDSALYLCASSFWSGGVYNEQFFGPGTRLTVL.

This clonotype was recorded many times. This chain uses TRBV7-9 with TRBJ2-7; D ambiguous. Trimming shortened V by 5 bases and J by 4 bases, and 15 bases separated the two germline ends. Germline V gene data show CDR1 as SEHNR and CDR2 as FQNEAQ (reference sequence). The CDR3 runs to 14 residues. This CDR3 is CASSAGSTEYEQYF. CDR3 sequence (DNA): TGTGCCAGCAGCGCCGGGTCAACGGAATACGAGCAGTACTTC.

In its sample, this clonotype was seen many times. The chain links TRBV7-9 to TRBJ2-7; 7 nucleotides agree with TRBD1. This CDR3 has 14 amino acids. Germline V CDR1 and CDR2: SEHNR, FQNEAQ (reference sequence). J was trimmed by 8 bases and V by 5 bases; bases with no gene match: 12. CDR3 sequence reads: CASSPLHRGDQQYF. Here the CDR3 DNA reads TGTGCCAGCAGCCCCCTACACAGGGGAGACCAGCAGTACTTC.

This clonotype was counted at least ten times. This rearrangement joins TRBV27 to TRBJ2-1, with D perhaps TRBD2 (6 bases). CDR1 is MNHEY and CDR2 is SMNVEV in the germline V gene (reference sequence). The CDR3 runs to 14 residues. The V end was cut by 3 bases, the J end by 6 bases, with 12 bases between. The CDR3 region has the DNA TGTGCCAGCAGTTTTGGGACTCCCTTCAATGAGCAGTTCTTC. Translation gives CASSFGTPFNEQFF.

This clonotype was picked up many times. The genes are TRBV5-5 and TRBJ2-5; weak D call: TRBD2 (6 bases). The germline V and J ends were trimmed by 2 bases and 2 bases, with 16 bases remaining between them. The CDR3 loop spans 16 amino acids. The germline V gene encodes CDR1 SGHKS and CDR2 YYEKEE (reference sequence). The CDR3 here is CASSFLPGEKQETQYF. For the CDR3, the DNA is TGTGCCAGCAGCTTCCTTCCGGGAGAGAAACAAGAGACCCAGTACTTC. Full variable domain (rest looked up from reference TRBV5-5 and TRBJ2-5): DAGVTQSPTHLIKTRGQQVTLRCSPISGHKSVSWYQQVLGQGPQFIFQYYEKEERGRGNFPDRFSARQFPNYSSELNVNALLLGDSALYLCASSFLPGEKQETQYFGPGTRLLVL.

This clonotype was detected many times. This chain links TRBV13 with TRBJ1-1; tentative D call: TRBD1 (6 bases). This CDR3 is 19 amino acids long. The germline V gene encodes CDR1 PRHDT and CDR2 FYEKMQ (reference sequence). Trimming pared 3 bases from V and 3 bases from J, leaving 26 bases between. Here the CDR3 reads CASSLEKLGGAVWDTEAFF. The CDR3 bases are TGTGCCAGCAGCTTGGAAAAGTTGGGGGGGGCGGTGTGGGACACTGAAGCTTTCTTT.

This clonotype was detected ten times or more. The chain carries TRBV2 and TRBJ2-3; weak D call: TRBD2 (6 bases). V lost 6 bases and J 0 bases, leaving 13 bases between the germline ends. This CDR3 region has 15 residues. Per germline, CDR1 SNHLY and CDR2 FYNNEI. The CDR3 nucleotides are TGTGCCAGCAGCCTAGCGACCTCTAGCACAGATACGCAGTATTTT. The encoded protein is CASSLATSSTDTQYF. Full variable domain (missing parts from reference TRBV2 and TRBJ2-3): EPEVTQTPSHQVTQMGQEVILRCVPISNHLYFYWYRQILGQKVEFLVSFYNNEISEKSEIFDDQFSVERPDGSNFTLKIRSTKLEDSAMYFCASSLATSSTDTQYFGPGTRLTVL.